Presented here are 23 T cell receptor beta chains from one specimen sequenced in a study of cytomegalovirus exposure and HLA in healthy donors. Vbeta (60) and Jbeta (13) primers were used in the PCR. Method: immunoSEQ multiplex PCR; TCRdb's copy keeps in-frame clones and lacks some. The table includes about 160,000 clones, around four fifths detected once. Material: PBMCs. Receptors originate from a man aged 25 to 40 in good health and CMV-seronegative.

The chain combines TRBV5-1 with TRBJ2-2; 11 positions agree with TRBD2. V was pared by 2 bases and J by 3 bases, with 3 bases of the junction left unmatched. The CDR3 has 16 amino acids. Germline V gives CDR1 SGHRS, CDR2 YFSETQ. For the CDR3, the DNA is TGCGCCAGCAGCTTCCTAGCGGGAGGAGACACCGGGGAGCTGTTTTTT. This translates into CASSFLAGGDTGELFF. Together with reference TRBV5-1 and TRBJ2-2, the CDR3 gives the full variable domain: KAGVTQTPRYLIKTRGQQVTLSCSPISGHRSVSWYQQTPGQGLQFLFEYFSETQRNKGNFPGRFSGRQFSNSRSEMNVSTLELGDSALYLCASSFLAGGDTGELFFGEGSRLTVL.

The chain has TRBV5-1 and TRBJ2-1; 9 nucleotides align to TRBD1. Losses at the gene ends were 6 bases for V and 5 bases for J; bases not matched to a gene: 6. CDR1 is SGHRS and CDR2 is YFSETQ in the germline V gene. The CDR3 totals 14 residues. This CDR3 reads CASNRQGVNNEQFF. In DNA, the CDR3 is TGCGCCAGCAATCGACAGGGGGTAAACAATGAGCAGTTCTTC.

V and J are TRBV28 and TRBJ1-6; D is perhaps TRBD1 (6 bases). This CDR3 spans 13 amino acids. Trimming left V 3 bases short and J 6 bases short, with 6 bases between. Germline V gene data show CDR1 as MDHEN and CDR2 as SYDVKM. The CDR3 bases are TGTGCCAGCAGTTTGGACAGTAATTCACCCCTCCACTTT. It codes for CASSLDSNSPLHF.

The rearrangement links TRBV4-1 to TRBJ1-5; TRBD1 matches 7 bases. This CDR3 contains 17 residues. J gave up 2 bases and V 0 bases, and 7 bases lay outside the gene matches. CDR1 is MGHRA, CDR2 YSYEKL, per germline. CDR3 protein: CASSQDRDRYGNQPQHF. In nucleotides, the CDR3 is TGCGCCAGCAGCCAAGATCGGGACAGATATGGCAATCAGCCCCAGCATTTT.

The chain joins TRBV9 to TRBJ2-7, with D tentatively TRBD2 (6 bases). Trimming took off 4 bases at V and 3 bases at J, with 20 bases between the two ends. CDR3 length equals 16 residues. The germline V gene encodes CDR1 SGDLS and CDR2 YYNGEE. Here the CDR3 DNA reads TGTGCCAGCAGCCTTAGGCTCTCATTGCGGGGCTACGAGCAGTACTTC. As protein: CASSLRLSLRGYEQYF.

This clone has a single count. V usage is TRBV7-9 and J usage is TRBJ2-5, with TRBD2 matching 10 bases. This CDR3 contains 14 residues. Germline-derived CDR1 and CDR2 are SEHNR and FQNEAQ (reference sequence). After removal of 4 bases from V and 2 bases from J, the junction contained 1 base not matched to a gene. The CDR3 DNA reads as TGTGCCAGCAGCTGGACTAGCGGACAAGAGACCCAGTACTTC. Protein sequence: CASSWTSGQETQYF.

The genes are TRBV20-1 and TRBJ2-1; 7 nucleotides line up with TRBD2. CDR1 is DFQATT, CDR2 SNEGSKA, per germline (reference sequence). V was clipped by 3 bases and J by 7 bases; unmatched bases: 0. The CDR3 totals 11 residues. For the CDR3, the DNA is TGCAGTGCTAGGGGGGGGAATGAGCAGTTCTTC. As protein: CSARGGNEQFF.

This rearrangement joins TRBV6-5 to TRBJ1-1; D might be TRBD1 (6 bases). This CDR3 has 13 amino acids. Looked up from germline, CDR1 is MNHEY and CDR2 is SVGAGI. V lost 2 bases to trimming and J lost 5 bases, with 9 bases between them. DNA of the CDR3: TGTGCCAGCAGTTACCAGGGGAGTACTGAAGCTTTCTTT. It yields the protein CASSYQGSTEAFF.

This clone has just one count. V is TRBV9 and J is TRBJ1-1; TRBD1 might be the D (5 bases). The CDR3 is 15 residues long. Germline lookup yields CDR1 SGDLS and CDR2 YYNGEE. With 4 bases removed from V and 5 bases from J, the gap between germline ends came to 18 bases. CDR3 residues: CASSPGSGGWTEAFF. The CDR3 coding sequence is TGTGCCAGCAGCCCGGGCTCGGGGGGGTGGACTGAAGCTTTCTTT.

The V call is TRBV7-2, the J call TRBJ2-7, with D maybe TRBD1 (5 bases). This CDR3 has 14 residues. Germline V gives CDR1 SGHTA, CDR2 FQGNSA. Trimming left V 5 bases short and J 0 bases short, with 11 bases between. The chain's CDR3 is CASSPRDFSYEQYF. In nucleotides, the CDR3 is TGTGCCAGCAGCCCCAGGGATTTCTCCTACGAGCAGTACTTC.

This clone was seen a handful of times. The CDR3 bases are TGCGCCAGCAGCCAAGAGGGGACAGGGTTAGGGGAGCAGTACTTC. It codes for CASSQEGTGLGEQYF. The V call is TRBV4-3, the J call TRBJ2-7; 9 bases agree with TRBD1. Per germline, CDR1 LGHNA and CDR2 YSLEER. Germline trimming cut 0 bases from V and 7 bases from J; bases unmatched to any gene: 7. The CDR3 contains 15 residues.

The J gene is TRBJ2-7, the V gene TRBV28; TRBD2 matches 9 bases. Germline CDR1 and CDR2: MDHEN and SYDVKM. CDR3 length: 15 amino acids. V was clipped by 2 bases and J by 2 bases; unmatched bases: 4. CDR3 amino acids: CASSLERGVAYEQYF. Here the CDR3 DNA reads TGTGCCAGCAGTTTAGAGCGGGGGGTAGCCTACGAGCAGTACTTC. The full variable domain, rest sourced from reference TRBV28 and TRBJ2-7, is DVKVTQSSRYLVKRTGEKVFLECVQDMDHENMFWYRQDPGLGLRLIYFSYDVKMKEKGDIPEGYSVSREKKERFSLILESASTNQTSMYLCASSLERGVAYEQYFGPGTRLTVT.

The chain employs TRBV9 and TRBJ1-1; D is possibly TRBD1 (5 bases). This CDR3 is built from 13 residues. CDR1 and CDR2 (germline): SGDLS, YYNGEE. The V end lost 3 bases, the J end lost 4 bases, and 10 bases lay between the germline ends. CDR3 DNA: TGTGCCAGCAGCGGGACGGGGGGCACTGAAGCTTTCTTT. This sequence encodes CASSGTGGTEAFF.

J is TRBJ2-7 and V is TRBV10-3, with a weak D call TRBD1 (5 bases). V was trimmed by 6 bases and J by 4 bases, leaving 16 bases between them. The CDR3 is made up of 14 amino acids. The germline V gene has CDR1 ENHRY and CDR2 SYGVKD. In DNA, the CDR3 is TGTGCCATCAGCGGCCCCGGGCAGGGATACGAGCAGTACTTC. Its protein is CAISGPGQGYEQYF.

The rearrangement links TRBV18 to TRBJ2-2; no clear D gene. CDR3 length: 13 residues. The germline V and J ends were trimmed by 3 bases and 6 bases, with 8 bases remaining between them. Germline lookup yields CDR1 KGHSH and CDR2 LQKENI. CDR3 sequence: CASSPKRAGELFF. Here the CDR3 DNA reads TGTGCCAGCTCACCGAAGCGAGCCGGGGAGCTGTTTTTT.

The genes are TRBV28 and TRBJ1-5, with a tentative D call TRBD1 (6 bases). V lost 3 bases, J lost 2 bases, and 23 bases lay in between. The CDR3 covers 19 residues. Germline CDR1 is MDHEN and CDR2 is SYDVKM. In nucleotides, the CDR3 is TGTGCCAGCAGTTTGGGGGCAGCCCCAAGGGCCTATCGCAATCAGCCCCAGCATTTT. This gives the protein CASSLGAAPRAYRNQPQHF.

The CDR3 loop reads CASSPGQGASGYTF. CDR3 DNA: TGTGCCAGCTCACCGGGACAGGGGGCTTCTGGCTACACCTTC. The chain is built from TRBV18 and TRBJ1-2; 12 positions agree with TRBD1. The CDR3 sequence is 14 residues long. J lost 7 bases, V lost 3 bases, and 3 bases had no gene match. Per the germline V gene, CDR1 is KGHSH and CDR2 is LQKENI.

This clone was detected only a few times. The gene calls are TRBV4-3 and TRBJ1-6; 11 bases align to TRBD1. CDR1 and CDR2 (germline): LGHNA, YSLEER. The ends lost 3 bases at V and 6 bases at J; junction bases unmatched: 7. The CDR3 sequence is 17 residues long. The CDR3 DNA reads as TGCGCCAGCAGCCACTCCGGACAGGGGGCGAGTAATTCACCCCTCCACTTT. Its protein product is CASSHSGQGASNSPLHF.

In this sample, this clone turned up once. V and J are TRBV2 and TRBJ1-1, with D hard to call. V was cut by 2 bases and J by 6 bases, with 10 bases left in between. CDR3 size: 13 residues. CDR1 SNHLY and CDR2 FYNNEI come from the germline V gene. This CDR3 is CASSELSLSEAFF. The CDR3 region has the DNA TGTGCCAGCAGTGAACTATCTCTGTCTGAAGCTTTCTTT.

The V call is TRBV4-3, the J call TRBJ2-1, with 9 bases matching TRBD2. The CDR3 spans 16 residues. CDR1 and CDR2 from the germline V gene are LGHNA and YSLEER. With V trimmed by 0 bases and J by 4 bases, 4 bases remained unmatched. The CDR3 DNA reads as TGCGCCAGCAGCCAAGATTGGCTAGCGGGGTACAATGAGCAGTTCTTC. This gives the protein CASSQDWLAGYNEQFF.

This chain links TRBV4-2 with TRBJ1-1; TRBD1 might be the D (5 bases). This CDR3 is built from 13 residues. Trimming cost V 0 bases and J 4 bases, with 6 bases left between them. CDR1 and CDR2 from the germline V gene are LGHNA and YNFKEQ. DNA for the CDR3: TGTGCCAGCAGCCAAGACGGGGGCACTGAAGCTTTCTTT. As protein: CASSQDGGTEAFF.

The chain links TRBV9 to TRBJ2-3, with 8 bases lining up with TRBD2. The V gene's germline CDR1 is SGDLS and CDR2 YYNGEE. This CDR3 is built from 16 residues. V lost 4 bases and J lost 1; bases outside the gene matches: 8. This chain's CDR3 is CASSLSGRAGTDTQYF. The CDR3 DNA sequence: TGTGCCAGCAGCCTCTCCGGGAGGGCGGGCACAGATACGCAGTATTTT.

The CDR3, as DNA: TGTGCCAGTAGTTGGGACAGGGGTATCACTGAAGCTTTCTTT. It yields the protein CASSWDRGITEAFF. The chain uses TRBV19 and TRBJ1-1, with 10 bases aligning to TRBD1. The CDR3 sequence is 14 residues long. V trimming: 5 bases; J trimming: 4 bases; junction bases outside the gene matches: 4. In germline, CDR1 is LNHDA, CDR2 SQIVND (reference sequence).